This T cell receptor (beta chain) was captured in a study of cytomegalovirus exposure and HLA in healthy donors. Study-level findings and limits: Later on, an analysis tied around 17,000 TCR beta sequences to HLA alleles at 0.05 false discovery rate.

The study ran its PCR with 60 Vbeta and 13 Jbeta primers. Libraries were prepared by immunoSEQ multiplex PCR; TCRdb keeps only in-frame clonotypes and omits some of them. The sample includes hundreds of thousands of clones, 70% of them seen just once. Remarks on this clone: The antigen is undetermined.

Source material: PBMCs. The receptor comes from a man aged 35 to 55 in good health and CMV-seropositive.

CDR3 protein: CASSPRAGANVLTF. The DNA for the CDR3 is TGTGCCAGCAGTCCAAGAGCTGGGGCCAACGTCCTGACTTTC. The chain joins TRBV6-1 to TRBJ2-6; D remains unclear. The CDR3 loop spans 14 amino acids. CDR1 is MNHNS and CDR2 is SASEGT in the germline V gene. V was shortened by 5 bases and J by 2 bases, with 7 bases between the two germline ends.